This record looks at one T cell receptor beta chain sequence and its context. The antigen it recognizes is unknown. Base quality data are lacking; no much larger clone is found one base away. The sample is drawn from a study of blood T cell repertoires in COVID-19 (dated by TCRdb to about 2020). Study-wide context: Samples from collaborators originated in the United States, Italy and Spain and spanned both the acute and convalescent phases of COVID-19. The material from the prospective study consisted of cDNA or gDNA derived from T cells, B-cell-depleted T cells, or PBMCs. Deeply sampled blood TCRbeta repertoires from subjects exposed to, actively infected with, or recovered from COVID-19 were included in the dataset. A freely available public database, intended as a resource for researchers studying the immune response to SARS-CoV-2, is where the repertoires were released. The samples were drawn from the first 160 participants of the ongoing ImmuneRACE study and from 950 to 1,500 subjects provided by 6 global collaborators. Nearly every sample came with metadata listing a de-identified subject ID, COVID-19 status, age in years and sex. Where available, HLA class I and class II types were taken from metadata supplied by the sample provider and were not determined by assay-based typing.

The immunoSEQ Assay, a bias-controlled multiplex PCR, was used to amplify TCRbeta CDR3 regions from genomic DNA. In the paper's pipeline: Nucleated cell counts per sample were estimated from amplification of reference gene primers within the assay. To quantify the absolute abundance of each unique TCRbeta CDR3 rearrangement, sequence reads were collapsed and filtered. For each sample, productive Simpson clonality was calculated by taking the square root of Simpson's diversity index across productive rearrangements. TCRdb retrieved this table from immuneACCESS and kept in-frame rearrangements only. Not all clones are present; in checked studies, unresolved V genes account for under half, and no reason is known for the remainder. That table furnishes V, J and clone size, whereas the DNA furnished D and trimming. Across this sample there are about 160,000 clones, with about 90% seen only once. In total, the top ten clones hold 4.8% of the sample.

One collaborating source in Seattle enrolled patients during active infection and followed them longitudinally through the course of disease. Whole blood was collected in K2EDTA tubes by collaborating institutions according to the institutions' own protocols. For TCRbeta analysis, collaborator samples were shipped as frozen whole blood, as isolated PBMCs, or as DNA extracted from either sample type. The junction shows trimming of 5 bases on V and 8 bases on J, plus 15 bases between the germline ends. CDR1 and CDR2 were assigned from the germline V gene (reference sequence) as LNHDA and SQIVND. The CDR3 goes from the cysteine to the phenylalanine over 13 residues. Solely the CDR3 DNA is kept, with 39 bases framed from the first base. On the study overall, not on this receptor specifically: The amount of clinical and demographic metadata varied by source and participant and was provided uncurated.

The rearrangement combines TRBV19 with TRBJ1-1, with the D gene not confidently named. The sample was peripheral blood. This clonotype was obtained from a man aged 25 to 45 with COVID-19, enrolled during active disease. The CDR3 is CASSPAGNVEAFF. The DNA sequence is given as TGTGCCAGTAGTCCCGCAGGAAACGTAGAAGCTTTCTTT.